The rows below give T cell receptor beta chains drawn from one sample of a study of blood T cells in healthy people across ages. TCRdb reprocessed the 5' RACE reads via MiXCR and lists one record per CDR3 protein. The table lists roughly 1,700,000 distinct CDR3 sequences, roughly 27% of them singletons. The specimen was blood. The receptors here all came from a woman aged 25-40 years in good health. Both conserved end residues are part of each CDR3. The order of the fields is V gene, D gene, J gene, CDR3 length, clone size, CDR3 DNA, CDR3 protein. The D gene is left open where the match is weak. Not all rows give a size; the values are once, few, many and, for expanded clones, a class.

TRBV6-5	.	TRBJ2-5	8	many	TGTGCCAGCGGGACCCAGTACTTC	CASGTQYF
TRBV11-2	.	TRBJ2-1	14	few	TGTGCCAGCAGCTCCCGACCCATCCTCAATGAGCAGTTCTTC	CASSSRPILNEQFF
TRBV11-2	TRBD2	TRBJ2-1	15	few	TGTGCCAGCAGCCAAGGACTAGCGGGAGTATTTGAGCAGTTCTTC	CASSQGLAGVFEQFF
TRBV27	.	TRBJ1-1	15	few	TGTGCCAGTCGGGGCCGAGGAGGCCCGAACACTGAAGCTTTCTTT	CASRGRGGPNTEAFF
TRBV10-3	.	TRBJ2-3	14	.	TGTGCCATCAGTGAGGAACCGGGGGCAGATACGCAGTATTTT	CAISEEPGADTQYF
TRBV12-3/TRBV12-4	TRBD2	TRBJ2-3	19	.	TGTGCCAGCAGTCCTGGGGGGGGACTAGCGGAAACTAGCACAGATACGCAGTATTTT	CASSPGGGLAETSTDTQYF
TRBV12-5	TRBD1	TRBJ2-2	16	.	TGTGCTAGTGGTTTGGTCCAGACAGGGAATGTCCGGGAGCTGTTTTTT	CASGLVQTGNVRELFF
TRBV2	TRBD1	TRBJ1-4	14	few	TGTGCCAGCACCAGACAGGGTTTTCTTGAAAAACTGTTTTTT	CASTRQGFLEKLFF
TRBV3-1	TRBD2	TRBJ2-7	16	few	TGTGCCAGCAGCCAGGTGGGACTAGCGGGGGACAATGAGCAGTACTTC	CASSQVGLAGDNEQYF
TRBV3-1	.	TRBJ1-2	13	.	TGTGCCAGCAGCCAAGTAGGGACTCATCGCTACACCTTC	CASSQVGTHRYTF